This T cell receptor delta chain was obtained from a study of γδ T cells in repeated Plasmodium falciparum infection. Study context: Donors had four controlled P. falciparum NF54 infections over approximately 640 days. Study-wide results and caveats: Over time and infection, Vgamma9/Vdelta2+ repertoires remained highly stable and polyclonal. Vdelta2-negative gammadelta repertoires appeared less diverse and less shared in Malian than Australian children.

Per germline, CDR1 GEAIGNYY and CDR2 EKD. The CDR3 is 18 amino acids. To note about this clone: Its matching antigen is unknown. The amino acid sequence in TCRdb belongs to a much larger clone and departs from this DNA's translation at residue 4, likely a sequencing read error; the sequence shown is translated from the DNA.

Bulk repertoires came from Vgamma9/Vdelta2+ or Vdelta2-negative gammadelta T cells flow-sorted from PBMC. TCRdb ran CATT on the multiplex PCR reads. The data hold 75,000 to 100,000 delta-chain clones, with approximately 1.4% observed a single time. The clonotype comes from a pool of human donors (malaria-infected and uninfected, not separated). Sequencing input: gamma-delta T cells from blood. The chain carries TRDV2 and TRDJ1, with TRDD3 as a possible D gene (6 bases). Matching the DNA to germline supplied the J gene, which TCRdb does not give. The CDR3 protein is CACVTVYRGGRDTDKLIF. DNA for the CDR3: TGTGCCTGTGTCACCGTTTACCGTGGGGGGAGAGACACCGATAAACTCATCTTT.